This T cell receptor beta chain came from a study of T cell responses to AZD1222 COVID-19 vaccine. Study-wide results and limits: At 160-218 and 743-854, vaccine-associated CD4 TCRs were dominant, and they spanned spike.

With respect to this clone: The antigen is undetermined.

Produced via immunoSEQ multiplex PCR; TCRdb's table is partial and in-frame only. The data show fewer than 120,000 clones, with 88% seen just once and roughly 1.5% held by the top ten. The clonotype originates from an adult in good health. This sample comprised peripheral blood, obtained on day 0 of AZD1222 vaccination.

CDR3 residues: CASSQEGIARPAQFF. The CDR3 DNA reads as TGTGCCAGCAGCCAAGAAGGTATAGCGCGACCTGCCCAGTTCTTC. The rearrangement links TRBV3-1 (or the pseudogene TRBV3-2) to TRBJ2-1; D possibly corresponds to TRBD2 (5 bases). V was clipped by 0 bases and J by 13 bases, with 19 bases between them. From germline, CDR1 is LGHDT and CDR2 YNNKEL (reference sequence). This CDR3 comprises 15 residues.